This is a list of T cell receptor beta chains from one sample in a study of beta chain features in type 1 diabetes. The repertoire was sequenced with immunoSEQ multiplex PCR; TCRdb's copy has only in-frame clones and lacks some. The table has around 400,000 clones, approximately 15% seen once; the top ten hold roughly 0.019%. Specimen: naive CD4+ T cells from blood. These receptors all come from a young woman in good health. The CDR3 runs from the conserved cysteine through the conserved F or W. Each record gives: clone size, J gene, D gene, V gene, CDR3 protein, CDR3 DNA. The D gene is left open where the match is weak. A clone size is listed for some rows: how often the clone was seen (once, few, many), or a class if it is expanded.

>once|TRBJ2-2|TRBD1|TRBV2
CASSYRDRGRPGTGELFF
TGTGCCAGCAGTTACCGGGACAGGGGGCGTCCGGGCACCGGGGAGCTGTTTTTT
>-|TRBJ2-7|TRBD1|TRBV28
CASSQRTGAFYEQYF
TGTGCCAGCAGTCAAAGGACAGGGGCTTTCTACGAGCAGTACTTC
>-|TRBJ2-3|-|TRBV18
CASSEGLRSTDTQYF
TGTGCCAGCTCCGAGGGCCTTAGAAGCACAGATACGCAGTATTTT
>few|TRBJ2-3|-|TRBV11-2
CASSLDLVAGRTTDTQYF
TGTGCCAGCAGCTTAGATCTGGTTGCGGGGCGGACCACAGATACGCAGTATTTT
>-|TRBJ2-7|-|TRBV7-9
CASSREYEQYF
TGTGCCAGCAGCAGGGAGTACGAGCAGTACTTC
>once|TRBJ1-5|-|TRBV16
CASSHQGRHSNQPQHF
TGTGCCAGCAGCCACCAGGGGCGACATAGCAATCAGCCCCAGCATTTT
>-|TRBJ2-1|-|TRBV11-1
CASSVPGAARGNEQFF
TGTGCCAGCAGCGTACCAGGGGCCGCCAGGGGCAATGAGCAGTTCTTC
>-|TRBJ2-7|TRBD2|TRBV2
CASRGAGASGRAYEQYF
TGTGCCAGCAGGGGAGCTGGGGCTAGCGGGAGAGCGTACGAGCAGTACTTC
>-|TRBJ2-2|TRBD2|TRBV4-2
CASSQVLTAGGGTGELFF
TGTGCCAGCAGCCAAGTGCTTACAGCGGGAGGAGGGACCGGGGAGCTGTTTTTT
>-|TRBJ1-2|-|TRBV4-1
CASSQGSSRNYGYTF
TGCGCCAGCAGCCAAGGGTCGTCGAGAAACTATGGCTACACCTTC
>few|TRBJ2-2|TRBD2|TRBV25-1
CASSESLAGSIGELFF
TGTGCCAGCAGTGAAAGCCTAGCGGGAAGTATCGGGGAGCTGTTTTTT
>-|TRBJ1-2|-|TRBV4-2
CASSQDPGRENYGYTF
TGTGCCAGCAGCCAAGATCCGGGCAGGGAAAACTATGGCTACACCTTC